Listed here are 17 T cell receptor beta chains from one sample, sequenced in a study of regulatory T cells in long-lasting Graves disease. Investigators prepared the TCR beta libraries by applying iRepertoire HTBI primers and Arm-PCR of CDR3 regions. TCRdb itself ran the multiplex PCR reads through MiXCR, one entry per CDR3 protein. The repertoire holds some 470,000 distinct CDR3 sequences, with 20% to 25% as singletons. Time point reported: persistent/refractory GD, antithyroid drugs over 5 years with positive TRAb. RNA from PBMCs was the source of the TCR library. Sequenced material: peripheral blood mononuclear cells (PBMCs), taken when the disease was refractory, from a patient treated with antithyroid drugs. The source of these receptors is a female donor with Graves disease.

This clonotype showed up just a few times. The gene calls are TRBV27 and TRBJ1-6; TRBD1 matches at 8 bases. V was pared by 5 bases and J by 9 bases, with 3 bases of the junction left unmatched. The CDR3 totals 13 residues. From germline, CDR1 is MNHEY and CDR2 SMNVEV (reference sequence). CDR3 bases: TGTGCCAGCAGTCCAGGGGGCGGTTCACCCCTCCACTTT. Its translation: CASSPGGGSPLHF.

This clonotype was seen ten or more times. CDR3 in amino acids: CASSPADAGTEAFF. CDR3 nucleotides: TGTGCCAGCAGCCCAGCGGATGCGGGCACTGAAGCTTTCTTT. The rearrangement uses TRBV3-1 and TRBJ1-1; D remains unclear. The CDR3 totals 14 residues. Trimming took 4 bases from V and 4 from J, leaving 13 bases between them. The germline V gene encodes CDR1 LGHDT and CDR2 YNNKEL (reference sequence).

Notes on this clonotype: Since a much larger clone is just one base distant, this may be a read error. The rearrangement links TRBV11-1 to TRBJ2-2; D is unclear. CDR1 is SGHAT, CDR2 FQDESV, per germline (reference sequence). This CDR3 contains 16 residues. CDR3 sequence: CASSQVVIANAGELFF. CDR3 in DNA: TGTGCCAGCAGCCAGGTCGTCATTGCGAACGCCGGGGAGCTGTTTTTT. The complete variable domain, with remaining parts taken from reference TRBV11-1 and TRBJ2-2, reads EAEVAQSPRYKITEKSQAVAFWCDPISGHATLYWYRQILGQGPELLVQFQDESVVDDSQLPKDRFSAERLKGVDSTLKIQPAELGDSAMYLCASSQVVIANAGELFFGEGSRLTVL.

The chain joins TRBV10-3 to TRBJ2-2; D ambiguous. The CDR3 has 12 residues. CDR1 and CDR2 (germline): ENHRY, SYGVKD. Trimming stripped 8 bases from V and 6 bases from J, with 10 bases between. CDR3 residues: CAIGEVSGELFF. DNA for the CDR3: TGTGCCATCGGAGAGGTGTCCGGGGAGCTGTTTTTT.

The chain has TRBV28 and TRBJ1-5; D possibly corresponds to TRBD1 (6 bases). Looked up from germline, CDR1 is MDHEN and CDR2 is SYDVKM. This CDR3 spans 16 amino acids. V lost 7 bases to trimming and J lost 0 bases, with 16 bases between them. The CDR3 is CASNMPRGNSNQPQHF. CDR3 in DNA: TGTGCCAGCAACATGCCAAGGGGGAATAGCAATCAGCCCCAGCATTTT.

The chain is built from TRBV24-1 and TRBJ2-3, with D uncertain. Germline V gene sequence: CDR1 KGHDR, CDR2 SFDVKD. CDR3 length: 14 residues. With 0 bases removed from V and 2 bases from J, the gap between germline ends came to 5 bases. The CDR3 region has the DNA TGTGCCACCAGTGATTTGGTTCACACAGATACGCAGTATTTT. This encodes CATSDLVHTDTQYF.

This clonotype was detected a few times. Here the CDR3 DNA reads TGTGCCAGCATAACGGGGGCCCAGACGTCCGAGCAGTACTTC. As protein: CASITGAQTSEQYF. This chain joins TRBV6-1 and TRBJ2-7; D is tentatively TRBD1 or TRBD2 (6 bases each). V gave up 7 bases and J gave up 6 bases, with 19 bases separating them. The CDR3 is 14 amino acids. CDR1 and CDR2 from the germline V gene are MNHNS and SASEGT.

Only a few counts were recorded for this clonotype. The V gene is TRBV20-1, the J gene TRBJ2-7; D gene unclear. The CDR3 length is 14 residues. The V end lost 2 bases, the J end lost 5 bases, and 16 bases lay between the germline ends. Germline CDR1 reads DFQATT; CDR2 reads SNEGSKA (reference sequence). The CDR3 reads CSARRLGRWDEQYF. The CDR3 nucleotides read TGCAGTGCTAGAAGACTCGGTCGATGGGACGAGCAGTACTTC.

As to this clonotype: This could be a read error, since a much larger clone is one nucleotide away. No conserved phenylalanine or tryptophan ends this CDR3, so it is likely a read error. V usage is TRBV28 and J usage is TRBJ1-5; D is perhaps TRBD1 (6 bases). The length of the CDR3 is 15 residues. Deletions cut 2 bases from V and 3 bases from J, with 11 bases between. Per the germline V gene, CDR1 is MDHEN and CDR2 is SYDVKM. The CDR3 sequence is CASSLVGGLNQPQHL. The DNA of the CDR3 is TGTGCCAGCAGTTTAGTTGGGGGGCTCAATCAGCCCCAGCATCTT.

This clonotype was seen many times. The V gene is TRBV7-9, the J gene TRBJ1-1; TRBD1 matches at 7 bases. With V trimmed by 4 bases and J by 6 bases, 5 bases remained unmatched. Germline values: CDR1 SEHNR, CDR2 FQNEAQ (reference sequence). CDR3 length equals 13 residues. The CDR3 reads CASSSTGIPEAFF. The DNA of the CDR3 is TGTGCCAGCAGCTCGACAGGGATTCCTGAAGCTTTCTTT.

The table lists this clonotype with a few counts. The chain's CDR3 is CASSPFGGGVEKLFF. DNA for the CDR3: TGTGCCAGCAGCCCCTTTGGGGGGGGCGTTGAAAAACTGTTTTTT. The chain carries TRBV9 and TRBJ1-4; TRBD1 is a possible D gene (6 bases). CDR3 length equals 15 residues. V was trimmed by 4 bases and J by 7 bases, leaving 17 bases between them. Germline assignment: CDR1 SGDLS and CDR2 YYNGEE.

This clonotype was found a few times. The conserved phenylalanine or tryptophan is not found at the CDR3 terminus, so this likely reflects a read error. The DNA is left out, because the CDR3 cannot be placed on it with certainty; the CDR3 is given as TCRdb lists it. The genes are TRBV4-1 and TRBJ1-1. With termini counted, the CDR3 has 13 amino acids. Per germline, CDR1 MGHRA and CDR2 YSYEKL. The CDR3: CASSRVYGGAPTS.

For this clonotype: The junction and the germline gene differ at one end; a read error may be behind it. The J gene is TRBJ1-4, the V gene TRBV13, with TRBD1 matching over 8 bases. Germline assignment: CDR1 PRHDT and CDR2 FYEKMQ (reference sequence). This CDR3 has 13 residues. This CDR3 is CASSIGQGGKLFF. The DNA of the CDR3 is TGTGCCAGCAGCATAGGACAGGGTGGCAAACTGTTTTTT. Using reference TRBV13 and TRBJ1-4 for the parts outside the CDR3, the full variable domain is AAGVIQSPRHLIKEKRETATLKCYPIPRHDTVYWYQQGPGQDPQFLISFYEKMQSDKGSIPDRFSAQQFSDYHSELNMSSLELGDSALYFCASSIGQGGKLFFGSGTQLSVL.

For this clonotype: It may be a read error: a sequence one base away is much more abundant. The V gene is TRBV6-2 or TRBV6-3, the J gene TRBJ2-6; 11 bases are a match to TRBD1. The CDR3 length is 18 residues. The V and J ends lost 6 bases and 2 bases, in that order; junction bases with no gene match: 9. Germline V gene data show CDR1 as MNHEY and CDR2 as SVGEGT. CDR3 sequence reads: CASRLPPGQGAGANVLTF. The CDR3 nucleotides are TGTGCCAGCAGACTACCTCCGGGACAGGGGGCTGGGGCCAACGTCCTGACTTTC.

This clonotype was recorded many times. This rearrangement joins TRBV28 to TRBJ2-7, with 7 bases matching TRBD2. V dropped 2 bases and J dropped 0; count of bases not matched to a gene: 10. There are 17 residues in the CDR3. Germline V CDR1 and CDR2: MDHEN, SYDVKM. The CDR3 bases are TGTGCCAGCAGTTTAGCCGGAGAGCGGGGAAACTCCTACGAGCAGTACTTC. Residues: CASSLAGERGNSYEQYF.

This clonotype was picked up many times. The V call is TRBV28, the J call TRBJ2-5, with D hard to call. Per germline, CDR1 MDHEN and CDR2 SYDVKM. This CDR3 comprises 11 residues. Deletions cut 7 bases from V and 5 bases from J, with 8 bases between. CDR3 sequence (DNA): TGTGCCAGCAATACGTATGAGACCCAGTACTTC. Protein product: CASNTYETQYF.

This chain uses TRBV10-3 with TRBJ1-1; D gene ambiguous. The ends were cut back, 6 bases at V and 10 bases at J, with 18 bases in the middle. The CDR3 runs to 13 residues. Germline-derived CDR1 and CDR2 are ENHRY and SYGVKD. The CDR3 here is CAIRVEPSKGAFF. CDR3 in DNA: TGTGCCATCAGAGTTGAACCCAGCAAGGGAGCTTTCTTT.